Shown below are 24 T cell receptor beta chains from a single sample sequenced in a study of cytomegalovirus exposure and HLA in healthy donors. The PCR used 60 Vbeta and 13 Jbeta primers. Using immunoSEQ multiplex PCR, the repertoire was profiled, and TCRdb retains in-frame clones only, with some absent. Among 100,000 to 150,000 clones listed, around 80% were seen once. The sequenced material came from PBMCs. All receptors derive from a man aged 25 to 45 in good health and CMV-seropositive.

V is TRBV6-1 and J is TRBJ2-3, with a weak D call TRBD1 (6 bases). V lost 6 bases and J 2 bases, leaving 12 bases between the germline ends. CDR3 size: 14 residues. Germline-derived CDR1 and CDR2 are MNHNS and SASEGT. The DNA of the CDR3 is TGTGCCAGCAGCCCACAGGGTAACACAGATACGCAGTATTTT. It yields the protein CASSPQGNTDTQYF.

The rearrangement uses TRBV14 and TRBJ2-7; D ambiguous. V lost 4 bases to trimming and J lost 6 bases, with 19 bases between them. Germline CDR1 and CDR2: SGHDN and FVKESK. The CDR3 loop spans 15 amino acids. The CDR3 nucleotides are TGTGCCAGCAGCCCGAGTGGAACAGCATACGGCGAGCAGTACTTC. Encoded protein: CASSPSGTAYGEQYF.

The gene calls are TRBV6-5 and TRBJ1-1; 7 positions agree with TRBD1. The CDR3 runs 15 residues. The germline V gene encodes CDR1 MNHEY and CDR2 SVGAGI. The J segment lost 1 base and the V segment lost 6 bases, leaving 8 bases of the junction unmatched. CDR3 DNA sequence: TGTGCCAGCAGGCCCCCCAGGGGGACGAACACTGAAGCTTTCTTT. Protein: CASRPPRGTNTEAFF.

The chain is built from TRBV28 and TRBJ2-7, with TRBD2 as a possible D gene (5 bases). Germline V gives CDR1 MDHEN, CDR2 SYDVKM. Trimming shortened V by 3 bases and J by 4 bases, and 13 bases separated the two germline ends. CDR3 length: 14 residues. The CDR3 coding sequence is TGTGCCAGCAGTTTCCAGGAGGCCCTATACGAGCAGTACTTC. Amino acid sequence: CASSFQEALYEQYF.

J is TRBJ2-3 and V is TRBV13; 10 nucleotides line up with TRBD2. The CDR3 totals 13 residues. Per the germline V gene, CDR1 is PRHDT and CDR2 is FYEKMQ (reference sequence). V trimming: 10 bases; J trimming: 4 bases; junction bases outside the gene matches: 5. The DNA of the CDR3 is TGTGCCACTGGGACTAGCGTTTCAGATACGCAGTATTTT. This gives the protein CATGTSVSDTQYF.

The J gene is TRBJ1-4, the V gene TRBV5-6; the D is unclear. Trimming pared 2 bases from V and 7 bases from J, leaving 3 bases between. Germline V lookup: CDR1 SGHDT, CDR2 YYEEEE. The length of the CDR3 is 11 residues. CDR3 bases: TGTGCCAGCAGCTTCGGTGAAAAACTGTTTTTT. Amino acids: CASSFGEKLFF.

The genes are TRBV5-1 and TRBJ1-2, with D maybe TRBD1 (6 bases). CDR1 is SGHRS and CDR2 is YFSETQ in the germline V gene. Deletions cut 4 bases from V and 6 bases from J, with 16 bases between. CDR3 size: 14 residues. The CDR3 region has the DNA TGCGCCAGCAGCCCCGGCGCCAGGGGTGATGGCTACACCTTC. This codes for CASSPGARGDGYTF.

This chain connects TRBV25-1 to TRBJ1-5; D is possibly TRBD1 (5 bases). The CDR3 consists of 14 residues. Germline V gene data show CDR1 as MGHDK and CDR2 as SYGVNS. The germline V and J ends were trimmed by 3 bases and 3 bases, with 9 bases remaining between them. Here the CDR3 reads CASSELGDNQPQHF. CDR3 bases: TGTGCCAGCAGTGAGTTAGGGGACAATCAGCCCCAGCATTTT.

The CDR3 DNA sequence: TGTGCCTGGAGTGTCGGATTTTTGGTTGGGCTTGAAAAACTGTTTTTT. Its protein product is CAWSVGFLVGLEKLFF. The chain has TRBV30 and TRBJ1-4; D remains ambiguous. Germline CDR1 reads GTSNPN; CDR2 reads SVGIG (reference sequence). The CDR3 has 16 amino acids. The V end lost 0 bases, the J end lost 7 bases, and 18 bases lay between the germline ends.

V is TRBV30 and J is TRBJ2-7, with 9 bases lining up with TRBD1. Germline V gene sequence: CDR1 GTSNPN, CDR2 SVGIG (reference sequence). The CDR3 runs 13 residues. The V gene end was trimmed by 3 bases and the J gene end by 3 bases; junction bases not matched to a gene: 3. CDR3: CAWSRQGVYEQYF. The CDR3 nucleotides are TGTGCCTGGAGCCGACAGGGGGTCTACGAGCAGTACTTC.

The CDR3 sequence: CASSVSLGGDGEQYF. CDR3 DNA: TGCGCCAGCAGTGTTTCCTTGGGGGGGGACGGCGAGCAGTACTTC. This chain uses TRBV5-1 with TRBJ2-7; 7 bases match TRBD2. V lost 5 bases, J lost 6 bases, and 14 bases stayed unmatched. The CDR3 consists of 15 residues. CDR1 and CDR2 from the germline V gene are SGHRS and YFSETQ.

The chain combines TRBV9 with TRBJ1-1; D not certain. V was clipped by 4 bases and J by 0 bases, with 13 bases between them. Germline V gene lookup returns CDR1 SGDLS and CDR2 YYNGEE. The CDR3 loop spans 15 amino acids. CDR3 amino acids: CASSKEITMNTEAFF. CDR3 nucleotides: TGTGCCAGCAGCAAAGAGATTACGATGAACACTGAAGCTTTCTTT.

The rearrangement links TRBV11-2 to TRBJ1-3; 7 nucleotides align to TRBD1. V lost 1 base to trimming and J lost 0 bases; unmatched junction nucleotides: 9. Germline assignment: CDR1 SGHAT and CDR2 FQNNGV. CDR3 length: 18 residues. Here the CDR3 DNA reads TGTGCCAGCAGCTTAGTACGACAGGGACGCCTCTCTGGAAACACCATATATTTT. Its translation: CASSLVRQGRLSGNTIYF.

V usage is TRBV30 and J usage is TRBJ2-7, with D tentatively TRBD1 (5 bases). The V gene lost 5 bases and the J gene lost 3 bases, with 8 bases spanning the gap. This CDR3 is 11 amino acids long. Germline V gene lookup returns CDR1 GTSNPN and CDR2 SVGIG (reference sequence). CDR3 amino acids: CAWGRGYEQYF. DNA of the CDR3: TGTGCCTGGGGTAGGGGCTACGAGCAGTACTTC.

The chain joins TRBV5-1 to TRBJ2-1; D possibly corresponds to TRBD1 (6 bases). V lost 0 bases to trimming and J lost 4 bases, with 11 bases between them. Germline V CDR1 and CDR2: SGHRS, YFSETQ. CDR3 size: 15 residues. The CDR3 DNA is TGCGCCAGCAGCTTGGTAACAGGGTCATACAATGAGCAGTTCTTC. Its protein product is CASSLVTGSYNEQFF.

The gene calls are TRBV10-1 and TRBJ1-1, with 10 bases identical to TRBD1. V shed 7 bases and J 7 bases; nucleotides not matched to a gene: 3. CDR1 WNHNN and CDR2 SYGVQD come from the germline V gene (reference sequence). CDR3 length equals 12 residues. CDR3 in DNA: TGCGCCAGCACCGGACAGGGGGGTGAAGCTTTCTTT. It codes for CASTGQGGEAFF.

The gene calls are TRBV28 and TRBJ1-2; D ambiguous. The CDR3 loop spans 16 amino acids. V was clipped by 5 bases and J by 6 bases, with 22 bases between them. The germline V gene encodes CDR1 MDHEN and CDR2 SYDVKM. CDR3 sequence: CASSKSLQLVVHGYTF. CDR3 in DNA: TGTGCCAGCAGTAAGTCACTCCAATTGGTGGTGCATGGCTACACCTTC.

J is TRBJ2-2 and V is TRBV4-2; 9 nucleotides align to TRBD1. The CDR3 is made up of 15 amino acids. The junction had 6 bases not matched to a gene; V was cut back by 4 bases and J by 6 bases. From germline, CDR1 is LGHNA and CDR2 YNFKEQ. The CDR3 loop reads CASSPRTGDPGELFF. CDR3 nucleotides: TGTGCCAGCAGCCCCCGGACAGGGGACCCCGGGGAGCTGTTTTTT.

This clone showed up just once. The genes are TRBV30 and TRBJ2-7; 7 bases map to TRBD1. The CDR3 sequence is 14 residues long. Germline V gene sequence: CDR1 GTSNPN, CDR2 SVGIG (reference sequence). V was pared by 5 bases and J by 1 base, with 8 bases of the junction left unmatched. The CDR3 coding sequence is TGTGCCTGGGCGAGAGGGGGCGGATCCTACGAGCAGTACTTC. This encodes CAWARGGGSYEQYF.

This chain connects TRBV28 to TRBJ2-5; TRBD2 aligns across 7 bases. This CDR3 is built from 16 residues. V lost 6 bases to trimming and J lost 4 bases; unmatched junction nucleotides: 14. Germline CDR1 MDHEN, CDR2 SYDVKM. CDR3 residues: CASSLVAGVERETQYF. The CDR3 DNA reads TGTGCCAGCAGCTTGGTGGCGGGAGTAGAGAGAGAGACCCAGTACTTC.

Regarding this clone: The junction shows a germline mismatch at one end, possibly a read error. CDR3: CASNLYSGVGSGNTIYF. The CDR3 nucleotides are TGTGCCAGCAACTTATACTCAGGGGTAGGCTCTGGAAACACCATATATTTT. The chain combines TRBV7-2 with TRBJ1-3; tentative D call: TRBD1 (6 bases). The CDR3 has 17 amino acids. The germline V gene encodes CDR1 SGHTA and CDR2 FQGNSA.

J is TRBJ2-3 and V is TRBV10-2; 8 bases match TRBD2. This CDR3 has 15 amino acids. Germline V gives CDR1 WSHSY, CDR2 SAAADI. After removal of 3 bases from V and 2 bases from J, the junction contained 4 bases not matched to a gene. As DNA, the CDR3 is TGCGCCAGCAGTGAAGGAGCGGGAGACACAGATACGCAGTATTTT. Its protein is CASSEGAGDTDTQYF.

The chain joins TRBV13 to TRBJ2-5, with 9 bases identical to TRBD2. Germline V gives CDR1 PRHDT, CDR2 FYEKMQ (reference sequence). The V segment lost 5 bases and the J segment 4 bases; nucleotides outside the gene matches: 8. CDR3 size: 15 residues. The CDR3, as DNA: TGTGCCAGCAGCCCAGGGATAGCGGGAGTAGAGACCCAGTACTTC. This encodes CASSPGIAGVETQYF.

The chain joins TRBV7-8 to TRBJ2-3; 7 positions agree with TRBD1. The CDR3 length is 15 residues. CDR1 SGHVS and CDR2 FQNEAQ come from the germline V gene. After removal of 5 bases from V and 2 bases from J, the junction contained 7 bases not matched to a gene. The CDR3 bases are TGTGCCAGCAGCGCGCTAGGGGGCAACACAGATACGCAGTATTTT. It translates to CASSALGGNTDTQYF.